Below, one T cell receptor (beta chain) is given with its context. These data are taken from a study of beta chain features in type 1 diabetes. Blood was collected once per donor into heparin, averaging approximately 0.12 L. J lost 4 bases, V lost 8 bases, and 6 bases had no gene match. The CDR3 has 13 amino acids. Germline V gives CDR1 SNHLY, CDR2 FYNNEI. What was sequenced were expressed TCRB transcripts, since all of the isolated RNA had been reverse transcribed. Method: immunoSEQ multiplex PCR; TCRdb's copy keeps in-frame clones and lacks some. The table has hundreds of thousands of clones, around 65% seen once.

The chain couples TRBV2 to TRBJ1-2; TRBD1 matches at 8 bases. The clonotype was recovered from a man in his thirties or forties in good health. The specimen was naive CD4+ T cells from blood. The CDR3 DNA reads as TGTGCCAGCGGAGGACAGGGAAGCTATGGCTACACCTTC. It specifies CASGGQGSYGYTF.